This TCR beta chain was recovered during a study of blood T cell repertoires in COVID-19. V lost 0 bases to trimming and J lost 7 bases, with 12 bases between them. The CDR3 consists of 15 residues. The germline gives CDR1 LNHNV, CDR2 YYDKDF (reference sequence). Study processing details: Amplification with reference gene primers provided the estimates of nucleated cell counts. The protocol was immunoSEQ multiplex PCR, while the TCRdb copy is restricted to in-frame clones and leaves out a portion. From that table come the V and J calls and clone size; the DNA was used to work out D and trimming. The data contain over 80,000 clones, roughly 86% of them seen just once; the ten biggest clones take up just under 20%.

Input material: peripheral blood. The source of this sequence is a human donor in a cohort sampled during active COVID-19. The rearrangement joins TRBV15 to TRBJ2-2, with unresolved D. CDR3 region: CATSRDRISSGELFF. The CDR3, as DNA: TGTGCCACCAGCAGAGATCGTATATCGAGCGGGGAGCTGTTTTTT.